Sequencing of this TCR beta chain was carried out in a study of shared clonotypes between healthy human individuals. Findings of the study overall: Sequencing depth was a factor that was expected to affect clonotype sharing among donors.

A word on this clone: What it recognizes is unknown. This sample includes further DNA sequences coding for the same CDR3.

Using immunoSEQ multiplex PCR, the repertoire was profiled, and TCRdb retains in-frame clones only, with some absent. Of more than 1.2 million clones in the sample, approximately 98.5% were seen once. Germline CDR1 KGHSH, CDR2 LQKENI. V gave up 6 bases and J gave up 6 bases, with 9 bases separating them. This CDR3 spans 11 amino acids. The sequencing sample was made of naive CD4+ T cells sorted from blood. Subset in this sample: CD45RA+ positively selected. This TCR was sampled from a man aged 25-45 years in good health. The V gene is TRBV18, the J gene TRBJ2-7; tentative D call: TRBD2 (6 bases). This chain's CDR3 is CASSSGGEQYF. The CDR3 DNA reads TGTGCCAGCTCCTCCGGGGGCGAGCAGTACTTC.